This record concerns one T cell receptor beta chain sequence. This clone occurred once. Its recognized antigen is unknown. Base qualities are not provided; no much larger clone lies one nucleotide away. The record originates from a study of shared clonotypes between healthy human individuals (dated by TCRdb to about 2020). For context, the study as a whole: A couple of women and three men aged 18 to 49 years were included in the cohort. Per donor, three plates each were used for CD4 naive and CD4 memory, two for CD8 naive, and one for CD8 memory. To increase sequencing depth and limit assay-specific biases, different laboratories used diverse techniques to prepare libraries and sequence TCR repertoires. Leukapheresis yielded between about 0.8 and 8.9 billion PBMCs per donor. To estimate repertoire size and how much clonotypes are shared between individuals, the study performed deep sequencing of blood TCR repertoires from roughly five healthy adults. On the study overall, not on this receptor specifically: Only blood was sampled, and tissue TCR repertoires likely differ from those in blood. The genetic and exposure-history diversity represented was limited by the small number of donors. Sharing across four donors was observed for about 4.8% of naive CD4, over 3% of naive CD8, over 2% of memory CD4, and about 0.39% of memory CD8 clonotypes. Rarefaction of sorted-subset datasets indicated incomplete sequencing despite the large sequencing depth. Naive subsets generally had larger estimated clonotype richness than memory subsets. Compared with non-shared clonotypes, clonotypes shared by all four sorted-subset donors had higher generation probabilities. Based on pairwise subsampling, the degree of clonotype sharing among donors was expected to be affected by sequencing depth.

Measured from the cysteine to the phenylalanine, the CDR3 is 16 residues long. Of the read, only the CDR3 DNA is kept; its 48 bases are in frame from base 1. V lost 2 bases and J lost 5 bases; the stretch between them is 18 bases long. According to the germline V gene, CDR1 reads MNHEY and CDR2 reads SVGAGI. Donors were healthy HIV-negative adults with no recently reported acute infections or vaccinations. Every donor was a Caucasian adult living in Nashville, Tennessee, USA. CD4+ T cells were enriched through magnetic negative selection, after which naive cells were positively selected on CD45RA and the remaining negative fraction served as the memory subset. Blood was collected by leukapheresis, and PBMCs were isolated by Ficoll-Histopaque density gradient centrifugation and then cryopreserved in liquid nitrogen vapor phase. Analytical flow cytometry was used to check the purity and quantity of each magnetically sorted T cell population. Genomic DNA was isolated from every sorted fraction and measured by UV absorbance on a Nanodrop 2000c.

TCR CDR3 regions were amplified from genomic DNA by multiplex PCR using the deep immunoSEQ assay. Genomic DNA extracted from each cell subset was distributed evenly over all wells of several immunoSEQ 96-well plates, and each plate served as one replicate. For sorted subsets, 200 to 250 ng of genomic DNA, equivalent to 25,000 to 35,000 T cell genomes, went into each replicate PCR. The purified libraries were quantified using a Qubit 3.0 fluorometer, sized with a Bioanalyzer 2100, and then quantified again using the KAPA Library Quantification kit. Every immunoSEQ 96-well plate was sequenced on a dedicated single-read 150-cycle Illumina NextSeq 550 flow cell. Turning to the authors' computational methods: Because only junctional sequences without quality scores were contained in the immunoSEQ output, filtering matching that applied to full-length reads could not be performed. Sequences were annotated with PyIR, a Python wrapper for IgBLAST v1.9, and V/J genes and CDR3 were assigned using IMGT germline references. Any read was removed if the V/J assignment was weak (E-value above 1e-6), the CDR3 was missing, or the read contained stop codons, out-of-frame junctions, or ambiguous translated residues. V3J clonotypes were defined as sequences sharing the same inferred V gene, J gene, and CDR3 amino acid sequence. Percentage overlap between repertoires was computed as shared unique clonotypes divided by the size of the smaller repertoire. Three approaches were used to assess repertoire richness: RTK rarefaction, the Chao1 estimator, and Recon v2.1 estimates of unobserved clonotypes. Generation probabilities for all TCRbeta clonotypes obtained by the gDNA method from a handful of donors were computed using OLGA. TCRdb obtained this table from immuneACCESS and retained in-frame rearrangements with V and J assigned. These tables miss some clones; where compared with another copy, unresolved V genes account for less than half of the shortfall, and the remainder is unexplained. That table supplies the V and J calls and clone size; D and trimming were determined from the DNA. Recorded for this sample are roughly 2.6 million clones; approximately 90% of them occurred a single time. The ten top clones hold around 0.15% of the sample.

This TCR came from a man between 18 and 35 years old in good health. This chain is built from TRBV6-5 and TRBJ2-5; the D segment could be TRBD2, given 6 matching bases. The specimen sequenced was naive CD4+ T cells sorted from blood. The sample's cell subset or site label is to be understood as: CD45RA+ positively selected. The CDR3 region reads CASSYTYGTAEETQYF. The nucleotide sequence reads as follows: TGTGCCAGCAGTTACACCTACGGGACTGCGGAGGAGACCCAGTACTTC.